This TCR beta chain was identified in a study of T cell clonotyping in hematopoietic cell transplantation. Whole-study results and caveats: Without cell sorting, CD4 versus CD8 contributions remain unresolved. Pathologically expanded recipient clonotypes increased progressively from day 30 to day 180 as diversity fell.

V was trimmed by 4 bases and J by 5 bases, leaving 9 bases between them. The germline V gene encodes CDR1 SQVTM and CDR2 ANQGSEA. The length of the CDR3 is 11 residues. TCRdb's copy holds only in-frame clones and misses some; the assay was immunoSEQ multiplex PCR. The sample has over 8,000 clones; over 60% are singletons. To note about this clone: Its antigen is undetermined.

Samples: about 28 days before transplant, then days 30, 100 and 180 after. Sequences were derived from peripheral blood mononuclear cells, sampled 180 days after allogeneic stem cell transplant. The chain uses TRBV29-1 and TRBJ2-7; D gene ambiguous. This sequence was found in a female patient aged 50-59 years who had an allogeneic stem cell transplant from a related donor, so the T cells may come from the graft donor. Some clones in this sample may be carry-over from other donors' samples. The CDR3: CSVVYFHEQYF. The CDR3 nucleotides read TGCAGCGTTGTTTACTTCCACGAGCAGTACTTC.